This T cell receptor (beta chain) was observed in a study of blood T cell repertoires in COVID-19. The overall study: Acute-phase and convalescent COVID-19 samples originated in the United States, Italy and Spain.

Clinical history as reported by participants underpinned cohort assignment. The method was immunoSEQ multiplex PCR; TCRdb's version includes in-frame clones alone and lacks a portion of them. This table has roughly 130,000 clones, around 85% appearing once. The CDR3 has 12 residues. The V gene lost 3 bases and the J gene lost 6 bases, with 7 bases spanning the gap. This receptor was obtained from a man between 50 and 59 years old who had recovered from COVID-19. The specimen sequenced was PBMCs or T cells enriched from blood (not recorded which). The J gene is TRBJ2-3, the V gene TRBV12-3 or TRBV12-4; D call uncertain. The CDR3 spells CASSFIADTQYF. DNA for the CDR3: TGTGCCAGCAGTTTCATTGCGGATACGCAGTATTTT.